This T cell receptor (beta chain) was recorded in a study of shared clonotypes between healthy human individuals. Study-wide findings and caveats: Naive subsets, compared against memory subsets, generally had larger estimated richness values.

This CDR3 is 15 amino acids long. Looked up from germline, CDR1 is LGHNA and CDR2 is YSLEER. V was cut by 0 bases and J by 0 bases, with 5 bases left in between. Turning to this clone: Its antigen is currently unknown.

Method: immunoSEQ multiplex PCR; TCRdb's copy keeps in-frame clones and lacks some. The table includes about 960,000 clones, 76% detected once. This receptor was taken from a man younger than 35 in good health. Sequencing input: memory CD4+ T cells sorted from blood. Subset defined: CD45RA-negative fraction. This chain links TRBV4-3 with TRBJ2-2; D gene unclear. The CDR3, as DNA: TGCGCCAGCAGCCAAGAGAGCGCGAACACCGGGGAGCTGTTTTTT. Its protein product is CASSQESANTGELFF.